In its sample, the clone carrying this TCR beta chain was seen a few times. Its antigen remains unknown. With 6 bases clipped from V and 5 bases from J, the junction kept 6 bases outside the gene matches. This CDR3 region has 15 residues. Germline V lookup: CDR1 MNHEY, CDR2 SVGAGI. With a J-beta primer mix and a sample-barcoded 5' primer, a second PCR ran 7 to 11 cycles. MiXCR, applied by TCRdb to the 5' RACE reads, yields one record per CDR3 protein. Of under 800,000 distinct CDR3 sequences listed, about 42% are singletons. This record comes from a study of blood T cells in healthy people across ages. Study-wide points: For the donors, CMV status was unknown and possibly confounded expanded clonotype changes. The percentage of naive T cells correlated strongly with TCR beta diversity.

Aged roughly 6 to 90, donors were systemically healthy Caucasians from Russia. The clonotype was recovered from a woman aged 55-70 years in good health. The sequencing sample was made of blood. The rearrangement joins TRBV6-5 to TRBJ2-2; TRBD2 aligns across 10 bases. The chain's CDR3 is CASSSGGAKTGELFF. The CDR3 DNA reads TGTGCCAGCAGCAGCGGGGGGGCCAAAACCGGGGAGCTGTTTTTT.